This is a list of T cell receptor beta chains from one sample in a study of T cell responses to AZD1222 COVID-19 vaccine. Sequencing used immunoSEQ multiplex PCR; TCRdb keeps in-frame clones, though not all of them. The sample lists fewer than 180,000 clones, 92% occurring once. The sample consisted of peripheral blood, taken 28 days after the second AZD1222 dose. All receptors come from an adult who received the AZD1222 COVID-19 vaccine. Each CDR3 is given with its conserved first and last residue. D genes are given only for firm matches. Some rows have no size entry. The others give once, few or many, or a class for an expanded clone.

abundance | j_gene | d_gene | v_gene | CDR3aa | CDR3nt
NA | TRBJ1-2 | NA | TRBV3-1/TRBV3-2 | CASSQDLTGSYGYTF | TGTGCCAGCAGCCAAGATCTAACGGGGTCCTATGGCTACACCTTC
NA | TRBJ1-4 | NA | TRBV21-1 | CASSPWRPRQGRPANEKLFF | TGTGCCAGCAGCCCTTGGAGACCGAGACAGGGGCGCCCAGCTAATGAAAAACTGTTTTTT
NA | TRBJ1-5 | TRBD1 | TRBV28 | CASSFAGGGNQPQHF | TGTGCCAGCAGTTTTGCAGGGGGAGGTAATCAGCCCCAGCATTTT
NA | TRBJ1-1 | NA | TRBV11-2 | CASSRQQANTEAFF | TGTGCCAGCAGCAGGCAGCAGGCCAACACTGAAGCTTTCTTT
NA | TRBJ2-2 | NA | TRBV6-5 | CASILHAAPLELFF | TGTGCCAGCATCCTACACGCTGCACCATTGGAGCTGTTTTTT
once | TRBJ1-2 | NA | TRBV7-9 | CASSEPEDRYYGYTF | TGTGCCAGCAGCGAACCTGAGGACAGATACTATGGCTACACCTTC
NA | TRBJ2-2 | NA | TRBV6-2/TRBV6-3 | CASSYGGRGTGELFF | TGTGCCAGCAGTTACGGAGGGAGAGGTACCGGGGAGCTGTTTTTT
NA | TRBJ1-1 | TRBD1 | TRBV9 | CASSAPGGNTEAFF | TGTGCCAGCAGCGCGCCAGGGGGGAACACTGAAGCTTTCTTT
once | TRBJ2-1 | TRBD2 | TRBV27 | CASSGLAGVGNEQFF | TGTGCCAGCAGCGGACTAGCGGGAGTGGGGAATGAGCAGTTCTTC
once | TRBJ1-1 | NA | TRBV7-9 | CASSLDPVGTLGAFF | TGTGCCAGCAGCTTAGATCCCGTCGGGACCCTTGGCGCTTTCTTT
NA | TRBJ2-2 | NA | TRBV19 | CASSIGHRTGELFF | TGTGCCAGTAGTATAGGTCACCGCACCGGGGAGCTGTTTTTT
NA | TRBJ2-7 | NA | TRBV6-5 | CASRQGWDEQYF | TGTGCCAGCAGACAGGGTTGGGACGAGCAGTACTTC
NA | TRBJ2-3 | NA | TRBV5-1 | CASSLAEGVGTDTQYF | TGCGCCAGCAGCTTGGCCGAGGGGGTGGGCACAGATACGCAGTATTTT
once | TRBJ2-7 | TRBD2 | TRBV6-2/TRBV6-3 | CASSYSGLAGSYEQYF | TGTGCCAGCAGTTACTCAGGACTAGCGGGGTCCTACGAGCAGTACTTC
NA | TRBJ1-1 | NA | TRBV19 | CASGPGNTEAFF | TGTGCCAGTGGGCCGGGAAACACTGAAGCTTTCTTT
NA | TRBJ2-2 | NA | TRBV4-3 | CASSQDRANTGELFF | TGCGCCAGCAGCCAAGATCGGGCGAACACCGGGGAGCTGTTTTTT
once | TRBJ1-6 | NA | TRBV7-8 | CASSPTGGIGSSYNSPLHF | TGTGCCAGCAGCCCGACAGGCGGGATTGGGAGCTCCTATAATTCACCCCTCCACTTT
NA | TRBJ2-1 | NA | TRBV28 | CASSGPGSSYNEQFF | TGTGCCAGCAGCGGGCCAGGGTCCTCCTACAATGAGCAGTTCTTC